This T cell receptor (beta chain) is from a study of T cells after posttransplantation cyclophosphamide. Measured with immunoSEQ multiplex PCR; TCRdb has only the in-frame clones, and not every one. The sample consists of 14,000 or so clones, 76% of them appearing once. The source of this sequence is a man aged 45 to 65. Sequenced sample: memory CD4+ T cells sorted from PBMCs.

For the CDR3, the DNA is TGCGCCAGCAGAGGGGGAGTCTCTGGGGGCGAGCAGTACTTC. Translated, it gives CASRGGVSGGEQYF. The gene calls are TRBV5-1 and TRBJ2-7; maybe TRBD1 (6 bases). The CDR3 spans 14 residues. CDR1 is SGHRS, CDR2 YFSETQ, per germline. The V end lost 5 bases, the J end lost 6 bases, and 18 bases lay between the germline ends.